A selection of T cell receptor beta chains follows, all from one sample in a study of identical twins. In TCRdb, the 5' RACE reads were re-called with MiXCR into one record per CDR3 protein. Among 1.5 million to 2 million distinct CDR3 sequences, about 31% were seen once, and the ten largest hold about 0.27%. Sequenced material: cord blood. The receptors derive from a newborn girl in good health. Each CDR3 is given without its conserved first and last residue.

J: TRBJ2-1
V: TRBV3-1
CDR3: ASSQDRERYNEQF

J: TRBJ2-1
V: TRBV7-6
CDR3: ASSFRDSTYNEQF

J: TRBJ1-2
V: TRBV25-1
CDR3: ASSEWWGGSGYT

J: TRBJ2-1
V: TRBV12-3/TRBV12-4
CDR3: ASSTLPGTSGYNEQF

J: TRBJ1-1
V: TRBV5-4
CDR3: ASSLEAGTGFTEAF

J: TRBJ1-5
V: TRBV20-1
CDR3: SANRLTNQPQH

J: TRBJ1-1
V: TRBV18
CDR3: ASSPTDVPNTEAF

J: TRBJ1-1
V: TRBV12-3/TRBV12-4
CDR3: ASSLPAGEAF

J: TRBJ1-2
V: TRBV5-1
CDR3: ASREWGLGYGYT

J: TRBJ2-1
V: TRBV7-9
CDR3: ASSLTGQVGYDEQF

J: TRBJ2-1
V: TRBV20-1
CDR3: SARRSRTQVYNEQF

J: TRBJ2-5
V: TRBV11-2
CDR3: ASSLELANQETQY

J: TRBJ2-3
V: TRBV11-2
CDR3: ASSLQAADTQY

J: TRBJ2-3
V: TRBV12-3/TRBV12-4
CDR3: AGSLHPVADTQY

J: TRBJ1-2
V: TRBV28
CDR3: ASSLRTGHNGYT

J: TRBJ2-2
V: TRBV12-3/TRBV12-4
CDR3: ASSFRGQNTGELF

J: TRBJ2-3
V: TRBV4-1
CDR3: ASSHKLADTQY

J: TRBJ2-1
V: TRBV6-4
CDR3: ASSQGDVYNEQF

J: TRBJ1-2
V: TRBV29-1
CDR3: SARQVSDGYT

J: TRBJ1-2
V: TRBV2
CDR3: ATPREQVSNYGYT

J: TRBJ2-7
V: TRBV5-6
CDR3: ASSPGDDPSYEQY

J: TRBJ2-1
V: TRBV2
CDR3: ASSDGGYNNEQF

J: TRBJ1-6
V: TRBV12-3/TRBV12-4
CDR3: ASSGTLYNSPLH

J: TRBJ2-3
V: TRBV12-3/TRBV12-4
CDR3: ASSRLGTSGVGTDTQY

J: TRBJ2-1
V: TRBV7-9
CDR3: ASSRDGAGDEQF

J: TRBJ1-4
V: TRBV10-2
CDR3: ASTRDAFEKLF

J: TRBJ2-7
V: TRBV12-3/TRBV12-4
CDR3: ASRPSSGSYEQY

J: NA
V: TRBV20-1
CDR3: SAPSGMRYEQY

J: TRBJ2-6
V: TRBV28
CDR3: ASRLTQAYSGANVLT

J: TRBJ1-1
V: TRBV2
CDR3: ASKGQGDGTEAF

J: TRBJ1-4
V: TRBV20-1
CDR3: SAPRDPGEKLF

J: TRBJ1-4
V: TRBV7-9
CDR3: ASSLDGTGHEKLF

J: TRBJ1-4
V: TRBV5-1
CDR3: ASSWGGAEGEKLF

J: TRBJ2-2
V: TRBV29-1
CDR3: SVVPDSRGDTGELF

J: TRBJ1-5
V: TRBV27
CDR3: ASSFLPFHDNQPQH

J: TRBJ2-7
V: TRBV29-1
CDR3: SVAGTAYEQY

J: TRBJ2-1
V: TRBV27
CDR3: ASSLRRPGLAGARSYNEQF

J: TRBJ2-1
V: TRBV5-1
CDR3: ASSFFLAGGGYNEQF

J: TRBJ2-3
V: TRBV29-1
CDR3: GLRGSGNTDTQY

J: TRBJ1-5
V: TRBV30
CDR3: AWTPGQYNQPQH

J: TRBJ2-1
V: TRBV4-2
CDR3: ASSPSGGGNEQF